This entry is about one T cell receptor (beta chain). The record originates from a study of blood T cell repertoires in COVID-19. Adults between roughly 18 and 89 years of age took part from under 25 US areas. The method was immunoSEQ multiplex PCR; TCRdb's version includes in-frame clones alone and lacks a portion of them. The sample carries some 300,000 clones, 88% recorded once. Sequences were obtained from PBMCs or T cells enriched from blood (not recorded which). The receptor was derived from a woman aged 55-75 years in a cohort exposed to, infected with or recovered from COVID-19 (not recorded which).

The DNA for the CDR3 is TGTGCCAGTAGTATAGCCTTTGGGACAGGGGAGCAGTACTTC. Translation: CASSIAFGTGEQYF. V and J are TRBV19 and TRBJ2-7, with 9 bases matching TRBD1. Germline V CDR1 and CDR2: LNHDA, SQIVND (reference sequence). This CDR3 region has 14 residues. Unmatched junction bases numbered 5, after V lost 1 base and J lost 7 bases.